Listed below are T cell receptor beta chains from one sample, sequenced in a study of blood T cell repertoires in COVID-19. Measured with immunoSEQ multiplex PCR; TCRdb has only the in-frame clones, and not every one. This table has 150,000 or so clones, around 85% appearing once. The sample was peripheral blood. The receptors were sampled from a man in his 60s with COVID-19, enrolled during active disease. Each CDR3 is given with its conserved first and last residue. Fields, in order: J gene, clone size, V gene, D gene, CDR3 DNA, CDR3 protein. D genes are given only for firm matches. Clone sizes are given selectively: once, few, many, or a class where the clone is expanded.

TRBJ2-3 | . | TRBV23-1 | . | TGCGCCAGCAGTCAAATATCAAGGGGCGGACGGAACACAGATACGCAGTATTTT | CASSQISRGGRNTDTQYF
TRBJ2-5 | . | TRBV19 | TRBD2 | TGTGCCAGTAGTTTCTCGCCTGCGGGAGTCGAGGAGACCCAGTACTTC | CASSFSPAGVEETQYF
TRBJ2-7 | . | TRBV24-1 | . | TGTGCCACCAGTGGAAGGGGGTCGTCTTCCTACGAGCAGTACTTC | CATSGRGSSSYEQYF
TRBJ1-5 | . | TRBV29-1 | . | TGCAGCGTAGGGACGGGAGGAACTAGCGATCAGCCCCAGCATTTT | CSVGTGGTSDQPQHF
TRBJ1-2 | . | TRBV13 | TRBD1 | TGTGCCAGCAGCAACAGGGGTAACTATGGCTACACCTTC | CASSNRGNYGYTF
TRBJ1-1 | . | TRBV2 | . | TGTGCCAGCAGTGAAACCGGGCGGGAGAACACTGAAGCTTTCTTT | CASSETGRENTEAFF
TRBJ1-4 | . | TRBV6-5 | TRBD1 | TGTGCCAGCAGTTACTCGGGGACAGCTAATGAAAAACTGTTTTTT | CASSYSGTANEKLFF
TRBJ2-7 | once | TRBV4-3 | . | TGCGCCAGCAGCCAGGGAAGGGGCGAGCAGTACTTC | CASSQGRGEQYF
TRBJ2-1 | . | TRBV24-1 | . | TGTGCCACCAGTGATTTGATACGGAATGAGCAGTTCTTC | CATSDLIRNEQFF
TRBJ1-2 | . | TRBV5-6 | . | TGTGCCAGCAGCTTGGGACAGGCAGAATATGGCTACACCTTC | CASSLGQAEYGYTF
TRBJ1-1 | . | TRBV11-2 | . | TGTGCCAGCAAACAACCGACAGGCTTAGAAGCTTTCTTT | CASKQPTGLEAFF
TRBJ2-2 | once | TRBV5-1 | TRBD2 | TGCGCCAGCAGCCCAGGACTAGCGGGGGGCGGAAACACCGGGGAGCTGTTTTTT | CASSPGLAGGGNTGELFF
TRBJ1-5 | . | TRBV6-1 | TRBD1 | TGTGCCAGCAGTGAACAGGGGGCTAATAGCAATCAGCCCCAGCATTTT | CASSEQGANSNQPQHF
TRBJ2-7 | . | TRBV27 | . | TGTGCCAGCAGTCCCGAGGGGGTTGGCGAGCAGTACTTC | CASSPEGVGEQYF
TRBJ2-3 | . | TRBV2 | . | TGTGCCAGCAGTGAGGACTCCTTCACAGATACGCAGTATTTT | CASSEDSFTDTQYF
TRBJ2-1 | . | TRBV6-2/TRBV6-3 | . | TGTGCCAGCAGCTCGGACAGCTACAATGAGCAGTTCTTC | CASSSDSYNEQFF
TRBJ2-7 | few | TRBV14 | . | TGTGCCAGCAGTCGACTAGTAGGGTACGAGCAGTACTTC | CASSRLVGYEQYF
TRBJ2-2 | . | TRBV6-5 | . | TGTGCCAGCAGTTACACAGAGACCGGGGAGCTGTTTTTT | CASSYTETGELFF
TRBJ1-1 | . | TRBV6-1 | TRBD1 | TGTGCCAGCAGTGAACCGGGACAGGGGATAAACACTGAAGCTTTCTTT | CASSEPGQGINTEAFF
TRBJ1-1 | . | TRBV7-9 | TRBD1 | TGTGCCAGCAGCTCAGGGGGCAGCGTATCTGAAGCTTTCTTT | CASSSGGSVSEAFF
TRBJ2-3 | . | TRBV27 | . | TGTGCCAGCAGGGGGGCAGCCGGCACAGATACGCAGTATTTT | CASRGAAGTDTQYF
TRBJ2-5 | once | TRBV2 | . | TGTGCCAGCGTGATCATGACGGGTCAAGAGACCCAGTACTTC | CASVIMTGQETQYF
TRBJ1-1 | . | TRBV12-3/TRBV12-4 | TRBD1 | TGTGCCAGCAGTTCACAGGGGACTGAAGCTTTCTTT | CASSSQGTEAFF
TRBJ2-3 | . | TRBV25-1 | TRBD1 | TGTGCCAGCAGTGAGGGTGACAGGGGCGCAGATACGCAGTATTTT | CASSEGDRGADTQYF
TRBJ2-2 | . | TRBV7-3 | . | TGTGCCAGCAGCTCGAGCACCGGGGAGCTGTTTTTT | CASSSSTGELFF